This is a list of T cell receptor beta chains from one sample in a study of blood T cell repertoires in COVID-19. Assay used: immunoSEQ multiplex PCR; TCRdb lists only in-frame clones, some missing. The table lists roughly 270,000 clones, about four fifths of them singletons. Sequencing was performed on PBMCs or T cells enriched from blood (not recorded which). The receptors derive from a man aged 35-49 years who had been exposed to COVID-19. Both conserved end residues are trimmed from each CDR3. Fields, in order: J gene, V gene, CDR3 protein.

TRBJ2-6 | TRBV19 | AASRPLRGSGANVLT
TRBJ1-5 | TRBV19 | ASSIGGTGLWQPQH
TRBJ2-7 | TRBV2 | ASTSTAGEQY
TRBJ2-3 | TRBV7-3 | ASSLIATVHTDTQY
TRBJ1-6 | TRBV10-3 | AIGPFFGVQNSPLH
TRBJ1-1 | TRBV9 | ASSASTGAEAF
TRBJ2-3 | TRBV5-1 | ASSLGQGMDTQY
TRBJ1-2 | TRBV6-5 | ASSYGQANGYT
TRBJ2-7 | TRBV12-3/TRBV12-4 | ASSLFPSEQY
TRBJ2-3 | TRBV30 | AWRVAGGPGTQY
TRBJ2-2 | TRBV9 | ASSVDRARATGELF
TRBJ2-5 | TRBV2 | ASRRQKETQY
TRBJ1-2 | TRBV6-5 | ASGAEPINGYT
TRBJ2-7 | TRBV5-1 | ASSLAPSYEQY
TRBJ2-7 | TRBV19 | ASSTRTQKPYEQY
TRBJ2-7 | TRBV3-1/TRBV3-2 | ASSHGQGYEQY
TRBJ2-7 | TRBV11-3 | ASSFSSGGSYEQY
TRBJ2-1 | TRBV12-5 | ASGLEVRGHHDEQF
TRBJ2-3 | TRBV9 | ASSGRLAGLADTQY
TRBJ2-6 | TRBV4-2 | ASSRRDEGSSGANVLT
TRBJ1-1 | TRBV5-4 | ASSLSGLQAF
TRBJ2-7 | TRBV3-1/TRBV3-2 | ASSQLRNVLAYEQY
TRBJ2-3 | TRBV3-1/TRBV3-2 | ASRPGASGGPADTQY
TRBJ2-2 | TRBV5-1 | ALGGPGTGTGELF
TRBJ1-1 | TRBV29-1 | SVDSIRGRAEAF
TRBJ1-2 | TRBV11-2 | ASNLQGAVYGYT
TRBJ2-1 | TRBV15 | ATSSLYYLDSPSYNEQF
TRBJ2-2 | TRBV19 | ASSIGQGGSNTGELF
TRBJ2-1 | TRBV2 | ASISQGLDYNEQF
TRBJ1-6 | TRBV24-1 | ATSDPRQVNSPLH
TRBJ1-3 | TRBV6-1 | ASSEGTGGGNTIY
TRBJ1-6 | TRBV30 | AWKTDYNSPLH
TRBJ2-3 | TRBV29-1 | SGWLAGGKGSDTQY
TRBJ2-1 | TRBV7-3 | ASSRYGQAGAYNEQF
TRBJ2-5 | TRBV19 | ASSPSGIGETQY
TRBJ2-3 | TRBV27 | ASSTGQFTDTQY
TRBJ1-4 | TRBV30 | AWDPGQYEKLF
TRBJ2-3 | TRBV6-5 | ASTADTQY
TRBJ1-3 | TRBV5-4 | ASSPKNGYTIY
TRBJ1-2 | TRBV19 | ASSTPQGGHGYT